Here is one TCR beta chain with its context. The data were taken from a study of shared clonotypes between healthy human individuals. The ends lost 3 bases at V and 11 bases at J; junction bases unmatched: 26. CDR3 length: 19 amino acids. Germline CDR1 SGDLS, CDR2 YYNGEE. Sequencing was performed with immunoSEQ multiplex PCR; in TCRdb, only in-frame clones are kept and a portion is missing. The table shows roughly 700,000 clones, with under 80% occurring only once. The sample taken for sequencing was memory CD4+ T cells sorted from blood. Noted subset: CD45RA-negative fraction. This chain links TRBV9 with TRBJ1-1; 9 positions match TRBD1. This receptor was taken from a woman aged 25-40 years in good health. The CDR3 DNA follows: TGTGCCAGCAGCGATGACACAGGGGGCGCTTACGGGAACGTTGATGGGGCTTTCTTT. This codes for CASSDDTGGAYGNVDGAFF.